Presented here are 31 T cell receptor beta chains from one specimen sequenced in a study of T-cell memory formation after mild COVID-19. TCRdb itself ran the 5' RACE reads through MiXCR, one entry per CDR3 protein. This table has 350,000 to 450,000 distinct CDR3 sequences, 20% to 30% appearing once. Sequencing was done on a sample of PBMCs or a T cell subset sorted from them (not recorded which). The receptors were gathered from an adult woman who had mild COVID-19 (a few samples of this study predate the infection). Cell type and time point are not known.

This clonotype was found a few times. J is TRBJ2-3 and V is TRBV2; D uncertain. V lost 6 bases to trimming and J lost 6 bases, with 13 bases between them. Germline V gene data show CDR1 as SNHLY and CDR2 as FYNNEI. The CDR3 has 13 amino acids. The CDR3, as DNA: TGTGCCAGCAGGGAGACGGTACGGGATACGCAGTATTTT. Residues: CASRETVRDTQYF.

The CDR3 DNA reads as TGCAGCGTTGCCGCCGGGACCGCCTTAATGGATACCGGGGAGCTGTTTTTT. Protein sequence: CSVAAGTALMDTGELFF. The V call is TRBV29-1, the J call TRBJ2-2; D tentatively fits TRBD1 or TRBD2 (5 bases each). V shed 4 bases and J shed 5 bases, with 23 bases lying between them. Germline lookup yields CDR1 SQVTM and CDR2 ANQGSEA. The CDR3 is 17 residues long.

This clonotype has just a few counts. V and J are TRBV7-8 and TRBJ2-3, with 8 nucleotides matching TRBD2. CDR3 length: 16 residues. With V trimmed by 5 bases and J by 4 bases, 11 bases remained unmatched. Per the germline V gene, CDR1 is SGHVS and CDR2 is FQNEAQ. The chain's CDR3 is CASSLPTSGGPDTQYF. CDR3 coding DNA: TGTGCCAGCAGCCTCCCGACGAGCGGGGGCCCAGATACGCAGTATTTT.

The chain joins TRBV6-5 to TRBJ2-1, with D unresolved. Trimming stripped 6 bases from V and 5 bases from J, with 11 bases between. Germline V gene data show CDR1 as MNHEY and CDR2 as SVGAGI. The CDR3 contains 13 residues. DNA for the CDR3: TGTGCCAGCAGCACTAAGAGGAACAATGAGCAGTTCTTC. It codes for CASSTKRNNEQFF.

This clonotype was detected a few times. CDR3 in DNA: TGCAGTGCTAGAGGGACGGCAAATCAGCCCCAGCATTTT. Protein product: CSARGTANQPQHF. The chain carries TRBV20-1 and TRBJ1-5, with D unresolved. Germline CDR1 reads DFQATT; CDR2 reads SNEGSKA (reference sequence). The V and J ends lost 1 base and 4 bases respectively, with 8 bases between them. The CDR3 has 13 amino acids.

The chain joins TRBV19 to TRBJ2-7; D is unresolved. Germline CDR1 is LNHDA and CDR2 is SQIVND (reference sequence). With 5 bases removed from V and 5 bases from J, the gap between germline ends came to 7 bases. The CDR3 is 11 residues long. The CDR3 coding sequence is TGTGCCAGTAGTTATTACCACGAGCAGTACTTC. Protein sequence: CASSYYHEQYF.

This clonotype has just a few counts. The chain has TRBV20-1 and TRBJ2-1, with TRBD1 matching 9 bases. CDR3 length: 13 residues. In germline, CDR1 is DFQATT, CDR2 SNEGSKA (reference sequence). The CDR3 sequence: CIIGTGPYNEQFF. DNA for the CDR3: TGCATCATCGGGACAGGGCCTTACAATGAGCAGTTCTTC.

This clonotype was counted only a few times. The chain couples TRBV7-2 to TRBJ1-1; D is unresolved. This CDR3 contains 14 residues. Trimming removed 2 bases from V and 6 bases from J, with 13 bases in between. Germline V lookup: CDR1 SGHTA, CDR2 FQGNSA. DNA for the CDR3: TGTGCCAGCAGCTTACACGGGAGTGCGGCTGAAGCTTTCTTT. Translating it yields CASSLHGSAAEAFF.

This chain uses TRBV10-2 with TRBJ2-7, with 10 nucleotides matching TRBD2. Per the germline V gene, CDR1 is WSHSY and CDR2 is SAAADI. V lost 4 bases to trimming and J lost 7 bases; unmatched junction nucleotides: 7. This CDR3 has 14 residues. CDR3 DNA sequence: TGCGCCAGCAGTGCCATAGCGGGAGGTGGGGAGCAGTACTTC. Its translation: CASSAIAGGGEQYF.

This clonotype was detected a few times. The CDR3 loop reads CASTPEAGSPEAFF. CDR3 bases: TGTGCCAGCACTCCTGAGGCAGGTTCACCTGAAGCTTTCTTT. The chain carries TRBV12-3 or TRBV12-4 and TRBJ1-1; D gene ambiguous. CDR3 size: 14 residues. Trimming stripped 7 bases from V and 6 bases from J, with 18 bases between.

This clonotype was counted a few times. V gene TRBV29-1 combines with J gene TRBJ2-7, with TRBD1 identical over 8 bases. This CDR3 spans 13 amino acids. CDR1 is SQVTM, CDR2 ANQGSEA, per germline. J gave up 1 base and V 7 bases, and 6 bases lay outside the gene matches. CDR3 nucleotides: TGCAGCGCTCGGACAGGGAGTTCCTACGAGCAGTACTTC. Its protein is CSARTGSSYEQYF.

This clonotype has a handful of counts. The chain joins TRBV6-1 to TRBJ1-1; D call uncertain. The CDR3 spans 14 residues. Trimming cost V 8 bases and J 0 bases, with 13 bases left between them. Germline values: CDR1 MNHNS, CDR2 SASEGT. CDR3 loop: CASPAIQVNTEAFF. The CDR3 DNA sequence: TGTGCCAGCCCGGCGATCCAGGTGAACACTGAAGCTTTCTTT.

This clonotype has a handful of counts. The rearrangement uses TRBV4-3 and TRBJ2-6; D unclear. The CDR3 spans 18 residues. V lost 0 bases and J lost 0, with 12 bases in between. Germline assignment: CDR1 LGHNA and CDR2 YSLEER. For the CDR3, the DNA is TGCGCCAGCAGCCAAGAGGGATCTTTGGGCTCTGGGGCCAACGTCCTGACTTTC. It specifies CASSQEGSLGSGANVLTF.

This chain connects TRBV27 to TRBJ1-4; perhaps TRBD1 as D (6 bases). V lost 6 bases and J 6 bases, leaving 20 bases between the germline ends. The CDR3 length is 16 residues. From germline, CDR1 is MNHEY and CDR2 SMNVEV (reference sequence). As DNA, the CDR3 is TGTGCCAGCAGGCAGGGGTTAGGATGGAGCTATGAAAAACTGTTTTTT. It yields the protein CASRQGLGWSYEKLFF.

There are a few counts of this clonotype. The CDR3 nucleotides are TGTGCCAGCAGTCTCCGTCGGACCGGGACAGGGTACCAGCCCCAGCATTTT. It translates to CASSLRRTGTGYQPQHF. The chain links TRBV6-1 to TRBJ1-5, with 9 bases identical to TRBD1. V gave up 5 bases and J gave up 7 bases; unmatched junction bases: 15. The CDR3 totals 17 residues. Germline lookup yields CDR1 MNHNS and CDR2 SASEGT.

This chain links TRBV21-1 with TRBJ2-7. TRBV21-1 is labeled a pseudogene. CDR3 length equals 16 residues. CDR3 residues: CASSTGGRSGIGEQYF. In DNA, the CDR3 is TGTGCCAGCAGCACAGGAGGAAGGTCAGGAATCGGGGAGCAGTACTTC.

The chain carries TRBV27 and TRBJ2-1, with a possible D match to TRBD1 (5 bases). Germline lookup yields CDR1 MNHEY and CDR2 SMNVEV (reference sequence). Between the trimmed V and J ends, which lost 2 bases and 7 bases, there was a span of 6 bases. There are 12 residues in the CDR3. For the CDR3, the DNA is TGTGCCAGCAGTTTAAACAGGAATGAGCAGTTCTTC. Translated: CASSLNRNEQFF.

The chain is built from TRBV7-2 and TRBJ2-4; D might be TRBD1 (6 bases). The CDR3 length is 17 residues. The V end lost 2 bases, the J end lost 2 bases, and 16 bases lay between the germline ends. Germline lookup yields CDR1 SGHTA and CDR2 FQGNSA. The CDR3 region has the DNA TGTGCCAGCAGCTTACTCCCCACAGGGAGTCCCAAAAACATTCAGTACTTC. Residues: CASSLLPTGSPKNIQYF.

CDR3 in amino acids: CASSLSGSSGNTIYF. DNA of the CDR3: TGCGCCAGCAGCTTGTCAGGGAGCTCTGGAAACACCATATATTTT. The chain couples TRBV5-1 to TRBJ1-3; TRBD1 might be the D (5 bases). V was clipped by 1 base and J by 0 bases, with 8 bases between them. This CDR3 is 15 amino acids long. Per the germline V gene, CDR1 is SGHRS and CDR2 is YFSETQ.

The sample holds a few counts of this clonotype. The J gene is TRBJ2-1, the V gene TRBV20-1, with D unclear. The V gene lost 4 bases and the J gene lost 4 bases, with 5 bases spanning the gap. CDR3 length: 11 amino acids. Germline CDR1 is DFQATT and CDR2 is SNEGSKA (reference sequence). The CDR3 bases are TGCAGTGCTACGATGTACAATGAGCAGTTCTTC. Translated, it gives CSATMYNEQFF.

The chain couples TRBV20-1 to TRBJ1-2; D perhaps matches TRBD1 (5 bases). Per germline, CDR1 DFQATT and CDR2 SNEGSKA (reference sequence). V lost 1 base to trimming and J lost 4 bases, with 10 bases between them. The CDR3 has 13 residues. The CDR3 DNA reads TGCAGTGCTAGAGTTGCTCAGGGCTATGGCTACACCTTC. Translating gives CSARVAQGYGYTF.

V gene TRBV10-3 combines with J gene TRBJ1-1; D perhaps matches TRBD1 (5 bases). The germline V gene has CDR1 ENHRY and CDR2 SYGVKD. The CDR3 length is 14 residues. V was clipped by 6 bases and J by 6 bases, with 17 bases between them. The CDR3 DNA sequence: TGTGCCATCAGAATGGGGACCGATAATGCTGAAGCTTTCTTT. This sequence encodes CAIRMGTDNAEAFF.

This chain joins TRBV6-6 and TRBJ2-3; D is perhaps TRBD2 (7 bases). Trimming removed 8 bases at V and 4 bases at J, with 19 bases between. The CDR3 extends over 15 amino acids. The germline V gene has CDR1 MNHNY and CDR2 SVGAGI (reference sequence). The CDR3 bases are TGTGCCAGCGTTAAGGGGGGGGCCGGTGCAGATACGCAGTATTTT. Its protein product is CASVKGGAGADTQYF.

This clonotype was seen a handful of times. CDR3 DNA: TGTGCCAGCAGCGCTAGGACAGCGTCGTCTTTCTTT. Its translation is CASSARTASSFF. This sequence joins TRBV7-9 and TRBJ1-1; tentatively, D is TRBD1 (6 bases). The V gene's germline CDR1 is SEHNR and CDR2 FQNEAQ (reference sequence). This CDR3 is built from 12 residues. V lost 5 bases and J lost 12, with 16 bases in between.

This clonotype has a handful of counts. J is TRBJ1-2 and V is TRBV7-9; TRBD1 is a possible D gene (5 bases). The CDR3 is 15 residues long. Trimming took 8 bases from V and 0 from J, leaving 16 bases between them. Germline V gene data show CDR1 as SEHNR and CDR2 as FQNEAQ (reference sequence). This chain's CDR3 is CASGKDSRANYGYTF. Here the CDR3 DNA reads TGTGCCAGCGGCAAAGACAGCAGAGCTAACTATGGCTACACCTTC.

This clonotype was observed a handful of times. The chain couples TRBV29-1 to TRBJ2-5; tentatively, D is TRBD1 or TRBD2 (5 bases each). CDR3 length: 13 amino acids. The ends were cut back, 3 bases at V and 3 bases at J, with 11 bases in the middle. Germline CDR1 reads SQVTM; CDR2 reads ANQGSEA. CDR3 amino acids: CSVDRDRKETQYF. The CDR3, as DNA: TGCAGCGTTGATCGGGACCGAAAAGAGACCCAGTACTTC.

The V gene is TRBV7-9, the J gene TRBJ2-5; D is uncertain. Per germline, CDR1 SEHNR and CDR2 FQNEAQ (reference sequence). V dropped 1 base and J dropped 7 bases, with 4 bases sitting between them. This CDR3 is 11 amino acids long. The CDR3 loop is CASSLGLTQYF. In nucleotides, the CDR3 is TGTGCCAGCAGCTTAGGCCTGACCCAGTACTTC.

The CDR3, as DNA: TGTGCCAACCGAAGACAGGCGGTCAACACTGAAGCTTTCTTT. This gives the protein CANRRQAVNTEAFF. The chain joins TRBV7-2 to TRBJ1-1, with a tentative D call TRBD1 (6 bases). V was clipped by 10 bases and J by 2 bases, with 17 bases between them. The CDR3 sequence is 14 residues long. Germline CDR1 reads SGHTA; CDR2 reads FQGNSA.

This clonotype has just a few counts. The gene calls are TRBV20-1 and TRBJ1-2, with TRBD1 as a possible D gene (6 bases). This CDR3 has 12 amino acids. Germline V gene lookup returns CDR1 DFQATT and CDR2 SNEGSKA (reference sequence). Trimming left V 2 bases short and J 9 bases short, with 13 bases between. The CDR3 reads CSARIHGQSYTF. The CDR3 coding sequence is TGCAGTGCTAGAATACATGGACAGAGCTACACCTTC.

The chain links TRBV12-3 or TRBV12-4 to TRBJ1-2; 7 bases agree with TRBD1. Losses at the gene ends were 7 bases for V and 7 bases for J; bases not matched to a gene: 9. There are 13 residues in the CDR3. The CDR3 DNA follows: TGTGCCAGCAACCTCCCGGGACAGCCTGGCTACACCTTC. Its translation: CASNLPGQPGYTF.

This clonotype was counted between two and nine times. The rearrangement uses TRBV2 and TRBJ1-5; a possible D gene is TRBD1 (6 bases). Germline CDR1 SNHLY, CDR2 FYNNEI. Trimming removed 4 bases from V and 3 bases from J, with 13 bases in between. The CDR3 has 15 amino acids. CDR3 residues: CASSVAGEVNQPQHF. The DNA for the CDR3 is TGTGCCAGCAGTGTTGCAGGGGAGGTCAATCAGCCCCAGCATTTT.